The entry below gives a single TCR beta chain sequence along with its context. Germline CDR1 reads MGHRA; CDR2 reads YSYEKL. The length of the CDR3 is 17 residues. V lost 1 base to trimming and J lost 1 base, with 14 bases between them. This specimen comes from a study of blood T cell repertoires in COVID-19. Overall study: Donors in the United States, Italy and Spain gave samples during acute or convalescent COVID-19.

Enrolled through a virtual design, the participants were between roughly 18 and 89 years of age and came from some 26 US areas. Participants had their cohort set by participant-reported clinical history. Participants classified as exposed had met a COVID-19 case within 2 weeks before study entry. Assay: immunoSEQ multiplex PCR; the TCRdb copy retains only in-frame clones and omits some. The sample includes some 190,000 clones, about four fifths of them seen just once. This clonotype originated in a woman aged 30 to 39 who had been exposed to COVID-19. The rearrangement links TRBV4-1 to TRBJ1-3, with D perhaps matching TRBD1 (6 bases). The specimen was PBMCs or T cells enriched from blood (not recorded which). The CDR3 sequence: CASSQGGQGTSGNTIYF. In DNA, the CDR3 is TGCGCCAGCAGCCAAGGCGGGCAGGGGACATCTGGAAACACCATATATTTT.